Listed below are T cell receptor beta chains from one sample, sequenced in a study of cytomegalovirus exposure and HLA in healthy donors. The protocol was immunoSEQ multiplex PCR, while the TCRdb copy is restricted to in-frame clones and leaves out a portion. Of 120,000 or so clones detected, roughly 80% appear once; the ten largest clones hold less than 2.5%. The specimen was PBMCs. The source of these receptors is a man aged 30-40 years in good health and CMV-seronegative. Both conserved end residues are part of each CDR3. D genes are given only for firm matches. A clone size is listed for some rows: how often the clone was seen (once, few, many), or a class if it is expanded.

NA TRBD1 TRBJ2-4 TRBV4-1 TGCGCCAGCAGCCAAGCAGGAACAGGGGGCAAAAACAGTCAGTACTTC CASSQAGTGGKNSQYF
NA TRBD2 TRBJ2-5 TRBV4-3 TGCGCCAGCAGCCAATCGGGGGGGGAGACCCAGTACTTC CASSQSGGETQYF
NA NA TRBJ2-3 TRBV4-1 TGCGCCAGCAGCCACCCGGGTGAAGTTTCAGATACGCAGTATTTT CASSHPGEVSDTQYF
NA TRBD1 TRBJ2-7 TRBV10-2 TGCGCCAGCAGTACCGGGACAGAGGCCCACGAGCAGTACTTC CASSTGTEAHEQYF
NA NA TRBJ1-1 TRBV5-1 TGCGCCAGCAGCTTGTTCGGGGGGCGAGACACTGAAGCTTTCTTT CASSLFGGRDTEAFF
NA NA TRBJ1-2 TRBV5-6 TGTGCCAGCAGCTTTCTTCGACAGCGGGCCTATGGCTACACCTTC CASSFLRQRAYGYTF
NA NA TRBJ1-2 TRBV5-1 TGCGCCAGCAGCTATGACGACAGGTCGGTTAACTATGGCTACACCTTC CASSYDDRSVNYGYTF
NA NA TRBJ1-2 TRBV4-3 TGCGCCAGCAGCCAAGGAGGGCAGACTAACTATGGCTACACCTTC CASSQGGQTNYGYTF
NA NA TRBJ2-2 TRBV11-3 TGTGCCAGCAGCTTAGATTCGGGTGCCAACACCGGGGAGCTGTTTTTT CASSLDSGANTGELFF
NA TRBD1 TRBJ1-2 TRBV9 TGTGCCAGCAGCGCAAGGACAGGAAACGGCTACACCTTC CASSARTGNGYTF
NA TRBD1 TRBJ1-1 TRBV9 TGTGCCAGCAGCACCTCAGGGGGCTGGACTGAAGCTTTCTTT CASSTSGGWTEAFF
NA NA TRBJ2-5 TRBV11-2 TGTGCCAGCAGCTCAACGGCGGGTCCGGTCCAGTACTTC CASSSTAGPVQYF
NA TRBD2 TRBJ2-3 TRBV11-3 TGTGCCAGCAGCCCGCGTGGGACTAGCGGGGGGGCCACAGATACGCAGTATTTT CASSPRGTSGGATDTQYF
NA TRBD1 TRBJ2-7 TRBV27 TGTGCCAGCAGAAAAGGGACAGGGGTCGACGAGCAGTACTTC CASRKGTGVDEQYF
NA NA TRBJ1-2 TRBV20-1 TGCAGTGCTATCCCACTGAATGGCTACACCTTC CSAIPLNGYTF
NA TRBD1 TRBJ2-5 TRBV18 TGTGCCAGCTCACCTTTGACAGGGCTCCAAGAGACCCAGTACTTC CASSPLTGLQETQYF
once TRBD1 TRBJ1-2 TRBV9 TGTGCCAGCAGCCAACTCACAGGGGGCTATGGCTACACCTTC CASSQLTGGYGYTF
NA TRBD1 TRBJ1-1 TRBV2 TGTGCCAGCAGGGAAGGACAGGCCTCCCTCACTGAAGCTTTCTTT CASREGQASLTEAFF
few TRBD2 TRBJ2-5 TRBV2 TGTGCCAGAGGGGCGGGGTGGCGGGGGGGCCAAGAGACCCAGTACTTC CARGAGWRGGQETQYF
few NA TRBJ1-1 TRBV2 TGTGCCAGCACGGGATACACTGAAGCTTTCTTT CASTGYTEAFF
few NA TRBJ2-3 TRBV29-1 TGCAGCGTTGGGGGCTCGGTAAGGACAGATACGCAGTATTTT CSVGGSVRTDTQYF
NA NA TRBJ2-7 TRBV15 TGTGCCACCAGCAGAGATCTTCAGAACTACGAGCAGTACTTC CATSRDLQNYEQYF
NA NA TRBJ2-7 TRBV18 TGTGCCAGCTCCCCCGGAGGTTCCTACGAGCAGTACTTC CASSPGGSYEQYF
few NA TRBJ2-1 TRBV19 TGTGCCAGTACCCTATTAGGGGGAACGAATGAGCAGTTCTTC CASTLLGGTNEQFF
NA NA TRBJ1-6 TRBV5-1 TGCGCCAGCCAACCCGCGGGGGTAATTGGTTCACCCCTCCACTTT CASQPAGVIGSPLHF
NA TRBD1 TRBJ2-1 TRBV5-4 TGTGCCAGCAGCTTGGGCGGACAGGCCTACAATGAGCAGTTCTTC CASSLGGQAYNEQFF
once NA TRBJ1-4 TRBV15 TGTGCCACCAGCCCAAGTAGGACACGGCAGGCTAATGAAAAACTGTTTTTT CATSPSRTRQANEKLFF
NA TRBD1 TRBJ2-5 TRBV7-9 TGTGCCAGCAGCTCACCTCCGGGACAGTTACAAGAGACCCAGTACTTC CASSSPPGQLQETQYF
NA TRBD1 TRBJ2-7 TRBV5-6 TGTGCCAGCAGCCGCTCAGGGGGACAGGGCTACGAGCAGTACTTC CASSRSGGQGYEQYF
NA TRBD1 TRBJ1-2 TRBV28 TGTGCCAGCAGTCCGCCGGGACAGGGTTATGGCTACACCTTC CASSPPGQGYGYTF
NA NA TRBJ1-2 TRBV7-9 TGTGCCAGCAGCTTAGTTGACATAGTATTTGGCTACACCTTC CASSLVDIVFGYTF
few TRBD1 TRBJ1-2 TRBV18 TGTGCCAGCTCACCCGACGGGACAGGGAATGGCTACACCTTC CASSPDGTGNGYTF
NA TRBD2 TRBJ2-3 TRBV7-2 TGTGCCAGCAGGCTTAGCGGTCCAGGACTAGCGGGGGATTCGGATACGCAGTATTTT CASRLSGPGLAGDSDTQYF
NA TRBD1 TRBJ2-7 TRBV4-1 TGCGCCAGCAGCCATGTGGGACAGGGTGCTTACGAGCAGTACTTC CASSHVGQGAYEQYF
few NA TRBJ1-1 TRBV2 TGTGCCAGCAGTTGGCAGGGGCGTACTGAAGCTTTCTTT CASSWQGRTEAFF
NA NA TRBJ2-5 TRBV7-2 TGTGCCAGCAGCCTGGACTACCAAGAGACCCAGTACTTC CASSLDYQETQYF